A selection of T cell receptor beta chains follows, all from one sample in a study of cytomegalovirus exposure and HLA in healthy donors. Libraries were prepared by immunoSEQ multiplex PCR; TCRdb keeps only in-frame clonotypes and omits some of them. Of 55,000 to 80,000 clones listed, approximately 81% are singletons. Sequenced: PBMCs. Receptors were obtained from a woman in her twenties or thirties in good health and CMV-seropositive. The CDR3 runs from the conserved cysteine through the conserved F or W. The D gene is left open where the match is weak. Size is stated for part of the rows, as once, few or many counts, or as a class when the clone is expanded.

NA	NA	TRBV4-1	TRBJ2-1	TGCGCCAGCAGCCTACGGGACTTACTAAATGAGCAGTTCTTC	CASSLRDLLNEQFF
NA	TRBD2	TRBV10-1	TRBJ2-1	TGCGCCAGCAGTGAACGCGGGAGGGCCCACAATGAGCAGTTCTTC	CASSERGRAHNEQFF
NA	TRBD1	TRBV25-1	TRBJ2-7	TGTGCCAGCGGGGGGTTGACAGGGGCCTACGAGCAGTACTTC	CASGGLTGAYEQYF
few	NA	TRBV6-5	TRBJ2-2	TGTGCCAGCAGTTACCTAACTAGGGTCACCGGGGAGCTGTTTTTT	CASSYLTRVTGELFF
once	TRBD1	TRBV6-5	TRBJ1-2	TGTGCCAGCAGTTACGTGGGACAGGGGGCTAGCTACACCTTC	CASSYVGQGASYTF
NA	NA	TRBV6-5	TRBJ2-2	TGTGCCAGCGCGGACAGTACTACCGGGGAGCTGTTTTTT	CASADSTTGELFF
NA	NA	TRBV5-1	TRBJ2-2	TGCGCCAGCAGCGATAGGACTACCCACACCGGGGAGCTGTTTTTT	CASSDRTTHTGELFF
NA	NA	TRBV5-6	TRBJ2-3	TGTGCCAGCAGCTTGGGAGGCCGCACAGATACGCAGTATTTT	CASSLGGRTDTQYF
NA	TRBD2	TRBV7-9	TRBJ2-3	TGTGCCAGCAGCTTAATCGGGGGGGAGGATACGCAGTATTTT	CASSLIGGEDTQYF
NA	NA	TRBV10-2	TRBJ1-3	TGCGCCAGCAGTGACCCGACAGGCGCTGGAAACACCATATATTTT	CASSDPTGAGNTIYF
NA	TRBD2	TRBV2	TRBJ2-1	TGTGCCAGCACCCAAGAGGGCCTAGCGGGAGCCGCTGAGCAGTTCTTC	CASTQEGLAGAAEQFF
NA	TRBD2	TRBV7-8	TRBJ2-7	TGTGCCAGCAGCCATAGCCCCACGAGCGGGAGGGGTAACGAGCAGTACTTC	CASSHSPTSGRGNEQYF
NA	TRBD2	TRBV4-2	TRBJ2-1	TGTGCCAGCAGCCAAGACACCAGCGGGACGTTGAATGAGCAGTTCTTC	CASSQDTSGTLNEQFF
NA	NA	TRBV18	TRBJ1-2	TGTGCCAGCTCACCGCTAAGTCTGGTGGATGGCTACACCTTC	CASSPLSLVDGYTF
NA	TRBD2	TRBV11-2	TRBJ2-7	TGTGCCAGCAGCTTAGGCCACCTAGCGGGAGTAAGAGGCTCCTACGAGCAGTACTTC	CASSLGHLAGVRGSYEQYF
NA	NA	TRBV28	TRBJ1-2	TGTGCCAGCAGTTTAGGGCCTCAGTATGGCTACACCTTC	CASSLGPQYGYTF
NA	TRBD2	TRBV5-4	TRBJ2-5	TGTGCCAGCAGCCCGGGACTAGCGGGAGGTGTGGAGACCCAGTACTTC	CASSPGLAGGVETQYF
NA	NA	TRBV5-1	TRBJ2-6	TGCGCCAGCAGCCCCGGACCCGGGGCTGGGGCCAACGTCCTGACTTTC	CASSPGPGAGANVLTF
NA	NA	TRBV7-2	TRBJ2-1	TGTGCCAGCAGCCCCAGGTTCCGCCAATTCAATGAGCAGTTCTTC	CASSPRFRQFNEQFF
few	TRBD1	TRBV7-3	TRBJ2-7	TGTGCCAGCAGCCCAACCCGGGACAGCTACGAGCAGTACTTC	CASSPTRDSYEQYF
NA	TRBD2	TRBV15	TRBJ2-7	TGTGCCACCAGCAGAGCTGGGACTAGCGGGAGGGCTACGGTGCAGTACTTC	CATSRAGTSGRATVQYF
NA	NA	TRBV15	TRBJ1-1	TGTGCCACCAGCAGAGATGCCAGGGCGAACACTGAAGCTTTCTTT	CATSRDARANTEAFF
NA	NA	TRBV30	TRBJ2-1	TGTGCCTGGAGTGTACCTGGCATAAAGCAGTTCTTC	CAWSVPGIKQFF
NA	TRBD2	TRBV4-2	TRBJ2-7	TGTGCCAGCAGCCGGAAGAGGCGGGAGGGCCATCACGAGCAGTACTTC	CASSRKRREGHHEQYF
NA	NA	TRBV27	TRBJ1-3	TGTGCCAGCAGTTTATCGACAGTAGGAAACACCATATATTTT	CASSLSTVGNTIYF
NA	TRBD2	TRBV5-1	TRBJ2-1	TGCGCCAGCAGCCAGACTAGCGGGAGCGTCAATGAGCAGTTCTTC	CASSQTSGSVNEQFF
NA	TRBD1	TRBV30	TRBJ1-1	TGTGCCTGGGAGAGAGGACAGGCGACGACTGAAGCTTTCTTT	CAWERGQATTEAFF
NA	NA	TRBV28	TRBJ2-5	TGTGCCAGCAGACCACCGGGCGGGGCCCAGTACTTC	CASRPPGGAQYF
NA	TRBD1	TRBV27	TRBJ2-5	TGTGCCAGCAGCCACAGGGGGCGAGAGACCCAGTACTTC	CASSHRGRETQYF
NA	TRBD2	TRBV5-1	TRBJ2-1	TGCGCCAGCAGCTTACAAGCGGGAGGGGTCTACAATGAGCAGTTCTTC	CASSLQAGGVYNEQFF
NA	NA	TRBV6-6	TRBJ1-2	TGTGCCAGCAGTTACAGTGCCAGGGGCAACTATGGCTACACCTTC	CASSYSARGNYGYTF
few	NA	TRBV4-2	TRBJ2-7	TGTGCCAGCAGCCAGGCTACAGGGTCCAGCTCCTACGAGCAGTACTTC	CASSQATGSSSYEQYF
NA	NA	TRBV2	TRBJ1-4	TGTGCCAGCAAGAAGACTCCGGACAGTGTCTTGGGGAAACTGTTTTTT	CASKKTPDSVLGKLFF
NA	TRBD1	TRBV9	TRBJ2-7	TGTGCCAGTGGGACAGCTAATCCCTACGAGCAGTACTTC	CASGTANPYEQYF
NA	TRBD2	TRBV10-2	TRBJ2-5	TGCGCCAGCAGGCTTAGCGGGAGGGACGGGAAGACCCAGTACTTC	CASRLSGRDGKTQYF
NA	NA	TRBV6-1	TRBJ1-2	TGTGCCAGCAGTGAGTGGGTCGGAGGGATCCCCTTGAATGGCTACACCTTC	CASSEWVGGIPLNGYTF
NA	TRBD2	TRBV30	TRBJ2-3	TGTGCCTGGACTAGCGGTTTTAAAGATACGCAGTATTTT	CAWTSGFKDTQYF
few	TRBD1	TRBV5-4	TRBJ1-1	TGTGCCAGCAGCATCGGGACAGTGAACACTGAAGCTTTCTTT	CASSIGTVNTEAFF
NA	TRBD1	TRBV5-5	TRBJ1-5	TGTGCCAGCAGCTTGCGGGACGCCGGGACAGGGGTTCAGCCCCAGCATTTT	CASSLRDAGTGVQPQHF
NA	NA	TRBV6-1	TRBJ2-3	TGTGCCAGCAAACAGGGCAACACAGATACGCAGTATTTT	CASKQGNTDTQYF
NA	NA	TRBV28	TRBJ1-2	TGTGCCAGCAGTTTAATCAGCGGGGATGGCTACACCTTC	CASSLISGDGYTF
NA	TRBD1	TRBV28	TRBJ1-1	TGTGCCAGCAGTTTAGAGGACAGGGAAGTCACTGAAGCTTTCTTT	CASSLEDREVTEAFF
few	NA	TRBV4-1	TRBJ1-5	TGCGCCAGCAGCATGGGCGACGGGGATCAGCCCCAGCATTTT	CASSMGDGDQPQHF
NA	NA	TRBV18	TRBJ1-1	TGTGCCAGCTCAGCAGGGTTCACTGAAGCTTTCTTT	CASSAGFTEAFF
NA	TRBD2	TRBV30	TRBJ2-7	TGTGCCTGGAAATTGACTAGCGGGCCTACCGAGCAGTACTTC	CAWKLTSGPTEQYF
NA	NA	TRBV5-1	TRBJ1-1	TGCGCCAGCAGCGTGGAGGGGACTGAAGCTTTCTTT	CASSVEGTEAFF
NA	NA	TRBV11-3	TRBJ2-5	TGTGCCAGCAGCCCGGCCGGGTTAGAGACCCAGTACTTC	CASSPAGLETQYF
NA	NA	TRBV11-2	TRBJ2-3	TGTGCCAGCAGCTTCCGACTAGACACAGATACGCAGTATTTT	CASSFRLDTDTQYF
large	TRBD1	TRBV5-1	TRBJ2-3	TGCGCCAGCAGCCTTTACCGGGACAGGGATTTCACAGATACGCAGTATTTT	CASSLYRDRDFTDTQYF
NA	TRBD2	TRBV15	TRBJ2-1	TGTGCCACCAGCAGAACTCTAGCGGAGTCCTACAATGAGCAGTTCTTC	CATSRTLAESYNEQFF